The clone carrying this T cell receptor beta chain was seen many times. The target antigen is unknown. Deletions cut 3 bases from V and 7 bases from J, with 9 bases between. The CDR3 covers 13 residues. MiXCR was run by TCRdb on the 5' RACE reads, yielding one entry per CDR3 protein. The table lists around 230,000 distinct CDR3 sequences, less than 9.5% of them singletons. The entry originates in a study of CD8 T cells in ankylosing spondylitis. Notes on the study in general: Matched ankylosing spondylitis synovial fluid reportedly showed significant enrichment of disease-linked clones.

Sequences were obtained from blood, either unsorted or a sorted T cell fraction (not recorded which). The V and J genes are TRBV12-3 or TRBV12-4 and TRBJ2-2, with D perhaps being TRBD1 or TRBD2 (5 bases each). The receptor was derived from a female donor with ankylosing spondylitis or in good health (not recorded which). The CDR3 DNA reads as TGTGCCAGCAGTTTGAGAGGGGACGGGGAGCTGTTTTTT. Its translation is CASSLRGDGELFF.